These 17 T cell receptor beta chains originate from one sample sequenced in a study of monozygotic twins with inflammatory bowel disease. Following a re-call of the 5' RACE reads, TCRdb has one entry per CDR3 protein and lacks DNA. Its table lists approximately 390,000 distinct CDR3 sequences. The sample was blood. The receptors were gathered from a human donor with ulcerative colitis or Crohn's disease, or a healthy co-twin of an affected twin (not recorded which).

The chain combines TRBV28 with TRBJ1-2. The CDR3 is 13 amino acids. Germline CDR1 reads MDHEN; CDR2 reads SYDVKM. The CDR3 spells CATAHEVTLGYTF.

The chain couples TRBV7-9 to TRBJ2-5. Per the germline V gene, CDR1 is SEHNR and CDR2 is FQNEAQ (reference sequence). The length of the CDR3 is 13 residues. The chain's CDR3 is CASSRGFQETQYF.

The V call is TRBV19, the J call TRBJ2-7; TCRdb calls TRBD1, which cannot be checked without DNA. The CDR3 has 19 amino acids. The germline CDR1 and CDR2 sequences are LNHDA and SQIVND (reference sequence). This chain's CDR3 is CASSPSMGRPGQGSYEQYF.

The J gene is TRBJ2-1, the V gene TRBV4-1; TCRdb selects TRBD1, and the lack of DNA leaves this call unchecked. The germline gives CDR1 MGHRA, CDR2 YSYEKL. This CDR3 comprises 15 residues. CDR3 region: CASSQTGGSYNEQFF.

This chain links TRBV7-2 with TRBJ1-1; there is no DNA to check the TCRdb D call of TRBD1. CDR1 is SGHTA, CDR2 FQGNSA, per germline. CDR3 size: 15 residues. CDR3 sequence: CASRADRALRTEAFF.

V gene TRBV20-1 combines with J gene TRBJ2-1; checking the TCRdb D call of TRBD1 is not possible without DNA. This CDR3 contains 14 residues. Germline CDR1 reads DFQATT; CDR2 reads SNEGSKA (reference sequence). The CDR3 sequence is CSARGEGAEYEQFF.

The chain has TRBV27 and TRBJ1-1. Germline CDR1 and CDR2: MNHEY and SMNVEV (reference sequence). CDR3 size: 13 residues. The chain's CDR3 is CASSPQSGREAFF.

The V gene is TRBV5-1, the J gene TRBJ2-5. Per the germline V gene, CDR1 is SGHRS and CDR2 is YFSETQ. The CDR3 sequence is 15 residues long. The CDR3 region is CASSLVGYDQETQYF. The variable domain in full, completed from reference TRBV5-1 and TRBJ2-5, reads KAGVTQTPRYLIKTRGQQVTLSCSPISGHRSVSWYQQTPGQGLQFLFEYFSETQRNKGNFPGRFSGRQFSNSRSEMNVSTLELGDSALYLCASSLVGYDQETQYFGPGTRLLVL.

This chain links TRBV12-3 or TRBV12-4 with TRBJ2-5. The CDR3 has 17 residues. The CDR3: CASSLPLAAINQETQYF.

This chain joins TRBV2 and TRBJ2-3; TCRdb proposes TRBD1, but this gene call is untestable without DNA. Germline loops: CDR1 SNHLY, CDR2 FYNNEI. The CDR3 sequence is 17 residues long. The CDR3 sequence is CASSVLWTPQFTDTQYF.

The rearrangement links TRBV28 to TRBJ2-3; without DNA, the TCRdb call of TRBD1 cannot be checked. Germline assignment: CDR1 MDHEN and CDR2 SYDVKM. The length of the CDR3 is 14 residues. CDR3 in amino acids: CASMGRGSTDTQYF. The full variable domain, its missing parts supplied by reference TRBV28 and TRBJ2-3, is DVKVTQSSRYLVKRTGEKVFLECVQDMDHENMFWYRQDPGLGLRLIYFSYDVKMKEKGDIPEGYSVSREKKERFSLILESASTNQTSMYLCASMGRGSTDTQYFGPGTRLTVL.

CDR3 region: CASSPRQPETPNYGYTF. J is TRBJ1-2 and V is TRBV6-2 or TRBV6-3. The CDR3 consists of 17 residues. Germline lookup yields CDR1 MNHEY and CDR2 SVGEGT.

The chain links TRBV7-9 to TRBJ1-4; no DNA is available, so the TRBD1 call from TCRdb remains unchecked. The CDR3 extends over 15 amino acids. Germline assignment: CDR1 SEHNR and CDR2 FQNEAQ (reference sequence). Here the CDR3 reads CASSPGTGLERKLFF.

CDR3: CASSFSRLTYNEQFF. The chain couples TRBV28 to TRBJ2-1; TCRdb names TRBD2, which stays unverified in the absence of DNA. This CDR3 contains 15 residues. Germline V gives CDR1 MDHEN, CDR2 SYDVKM.

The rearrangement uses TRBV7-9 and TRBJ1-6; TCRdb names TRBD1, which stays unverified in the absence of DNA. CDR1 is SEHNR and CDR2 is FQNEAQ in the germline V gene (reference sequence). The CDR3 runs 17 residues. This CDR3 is CASSPIQGAGHNSPLHF. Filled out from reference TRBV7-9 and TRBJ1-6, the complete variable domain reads DTGVSQNPRHKITKRGQNVTFRCDPISEHNRLYWYRQTLGQGPEFLTYFQNEAQLEKSRLLSDRFSAERPKGSFSTLEIQRTEQGDSAMYLCASSPIQGAGHNSPLHFGNGTRLTVT.

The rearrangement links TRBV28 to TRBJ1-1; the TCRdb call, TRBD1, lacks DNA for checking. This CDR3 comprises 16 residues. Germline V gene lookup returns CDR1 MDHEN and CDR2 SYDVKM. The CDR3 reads CASSFIGQDLRTEAFF. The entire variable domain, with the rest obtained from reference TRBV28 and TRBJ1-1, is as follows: DVKVTQSSRYLVKRTGEKVFLECVQDMDHENMFWYRQDPGLGLRLIYFSYDVKMKEKGDIPEGYSVSREKKERFSLILESASTNQTSMYLCASSFIGQDLRTEAFFGQGTRLTVV.

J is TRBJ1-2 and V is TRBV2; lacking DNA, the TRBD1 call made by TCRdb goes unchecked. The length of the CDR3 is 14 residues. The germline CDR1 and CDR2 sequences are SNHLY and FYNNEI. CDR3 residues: CASSEWGVGGGYTF.